These 23 T cell receptor beta chains originate from one sample sequenced in a study of T cell changes during pregnancy in multiple sclerosis. Method: immunoSEQ multiplex PCR; TCRdb's copy keeps in-frame clones and lacks some. The repertoire holds over 45,000 clones, about nine tenths seen once, with approximately 1.7% in the top ten. The specimen comprised peripheral blood, sampled after pregnancy. Receptor source: a female donor with multiple sclerosis, enrolled in a pregnancy study.

Regarding this clone: One end of the junction does not line up with germline, which may come from a read error. The rearrangement joins TRBV4-2 to TRBJ1-5; D gene unclear. Germline assignment: CDR1 LGHNA and CDR2 YNFKEQ. This CDR3 region has 14 residues. The CDR3 spells CVSSQDYEGQPQHF. In DNA form, the CDR3 reads TGTGTCAGCAGCCAAGATTACGAGGGACAGCCCCAGCATTTT.

This sequence joins TRBV30 and TRBJ2-1; TRBD2 aligns across 8 bases. CDR1 is GTSNPN and CDR2 is SVGIG in the germline V gene (reference sequence). This CDR3 comprises 14 residues. V shed 0 bases, J shed 4 bases, and the junction held 2 bases outside the gene matches. The chain's CDR3 is CAWSVASGYNEQFF. CDR3 DNA: TGTGCCTGGAGTGTGGCTAGCGGGTACAATGAGCAGTTCTTC. The entire variable domain, with the rest obtained from reference TRBV30 and TRBJ2-1, is as follows: SQTIHQWPATLVQPVGSPLSLECTVEGTSNPNLYWYRQAAGRGLQLLFYSVGIGQISSEVPQNLSASRPQDRQFILSSKKLLLSDSGFYLCAWSVASGYNEQFFGPGTRLTVL.

The sample holds a few counts of this clone. The chain employs TRBV7-2 and TRBJ2-5; the match to TRBD1 covers 7 bases. With 2 bases clipped from V and 5 bases from J, the junction kept 5 bases outside the gene matches. Germline CDR1 reads SGHTA; CDR2 reads FQGNSA. This CDR3 is built from 14 residues. This chain's CDR3 is CASSLNRGRETQYF. CDR3 DNA: TGTGCCAGCAGCTTAAACAGGGGCAGGGAGACCCAGTACTTC. The full variable domain, completed using reference TRBV7-2 and TRBJ2-5, is GAGVSQSPSNKVTEKGKDVELRCDPISGHTALYWYRQSLGQGLEFLIYFQGNSAPDKSGLPSDRFSAERTGGSVSTLTIQRTQQEDSAVYLCASSLNRGRETQYFGPGTRLLVL.

The chain joins TRBV29-1 to TRBJ1-2, with 11 nucleotides matching TRBD1. Germline V gene sequence: CDR1 SQVTM, CDR2 ANQGSEA. The CDR3 spans 17 residues. The V segment lost 6 bases and the J segment 5 bases; nucleotides outside the gene matches: 17. The CDR3 DNA follows: TGCAGCGTCCTTTCCGGACAGGGGGCACAACTTAGATATGGCTACACCTTC. Its protein product is CSVLSGQGAQLRYGYTF.

The rearrangement joins TRBV6-5 to TRBJ1-1, with D perhaps matching TRBD1 (6 bases). Germline CDR1 reads MNHEY; CDR2 reads SVGAGI. V lost 8 bases and J 0 bases, leaving 13 bases between the germline ends. This CDR3 is built from 14 residues. The chain's CDR3 is CASLRGDMNTEAFF. The CDR3 region has the DNA TGTGCCAGCCTTCGTGGGGACATGAACACTGAAGCTTTCTTT.

The chain has TRBV12-5 and TRBJ2-7, with 9 bases fitting TRBD2. With V trimmed by 0 bases and J by 5 bases, 14 bases remained unmatched. Germline assignment: CDR1 LGHNT and CDR2 FRNRAP. The CDR3 totals 18 residues. The CDR3 DNA is TGTGCTAGTGGTTTGGTAGAACTAGCGGGCACCCGCTCTGACGAGCAGTACTTC. Translating gives CASGLVELAGTRSDEQYF.

The chain joins TRBV6-4 to TRBJ2-3, with 8 bases identical to TRBD1. The CDR3 covers 14 residues. The germline CDR1 and CDR2 sequences are MRHNA and SNTAGT. The V gene end was trimmed by 4 bases and the J gene end by 1 base; junction bases not matched to a gene: 1. In nucleotides, the CDR3 is TGTGCCAGCAGTGGGGGACAGGGCACAGATACGCAGTATTTT. As protein: CASSGGQGTDTQYF.

The J gene is TRBJ1-6, the V gene TRBV29-1, with TRBD1 as a possible D gene (5 bases). Trimming took off 6 bases at V and 8 bases at J, with 17 bases between the two ends. The CDR3 is 14 residues long. CDR1 is SQVTM, CDR2 ANQGSEA, per germline. The CDR3 DNA follows: TGCAGCGTAACCGACAGTCCCGAAGATTCACCCCTCCACTTT. Its translation: CSVTDSPEDSPLHF.

This clone was seen once. V and J are TRBV15 and TRBJ2-1; 8 nucleotides agree with TRBD2. CDR1 and CDR2 (germline): LNHNV, YYDKDF (reference sequence). This CDR3 comprises 17 residues. Trimming at V came to 3 bases and at J to 4 bases, leaving 11 bases not matched to a gene. The CDR3 bases are TGTGCCACCAGCAGTGAGGGCGGGGGGCCGGGTTACAATGAGCAGTTCTTC. Translation gives CATSSEGGGPGYNEQFF.

This chain joins TRBV18 and TRBJ2-5; D is ambiguous. This CDR3 is 12 amino acids long. CDR1 is KGHSH, CDR2 LQKENI, per germline. V lost 1 base, J lost 5 bases, and 5 bases lay in between. CDR3 bases: TGTGCCAGCTCACCACAATCGGAGACCCAGTACTTC. Amino acid sequence: CASSPQSETQYF. Filled out from reference TRBV18 and TRBJ2-5, the complete variable domain reads NAGVMQNPRHLVRRRGQEARLRCSPMKGHSHVYWYRQLPEEGLKFMVYLQKENIIDESGMPKERFSAEFPKEGPSILRIQQVVRGDSAAYFCASSPQSETQYFGPGTRLLVL.

DNA of the CDR3: TGTGCCAGCAGCTTAGAGCTAGCGGGATTTGGAAAGCAGTACTTC. Translating it yields CASSLELAGFGKQYF. The chain couples TRBV11-2 to TRBJ2-7; 9 bases line up with TRBD2. Germline V gene data show CDR1 as SGHAT and CDR2 as FQNNGV. The CDR3 contains 15 residues. Trimming at V came to 0 bases and at J to 8 bases, leaving 8 bases not matched to a gene.

The chain has TRBV5-8 and TRBJ2-6, with 7 positions matching TRBD2. Germline values: CDR1 SGHTS, CDR2 YDEGEE. CDR3 length: 17 amino acids. Trimming took 2 bases from V and 0 from J; bases not matched to a gene: 5. CDR3: CASSFHRTSSGANVLTF. The DNA of the CDR3 is TGTGCCAGCAGCTTCCACAGGACTAGCTCTGGGGCCAACGTCCTGACTTTC.

This clone was detected once. This chain joins TRBV27 and TRBJ2-5, with TRBD1 as a possible D gene (5 bases). V lost 3 bases and J lost 9, with 20 bases in between. Germline-derived CDR1 and CDR2 are MNHEY and SMNVEV (reference sequence). The CDR3 contains 15 residues. The CDR3 DNA reads TGTGCCAGCAGTTTGGGTCCGCAGGGTGGCGTGGCCCAGTACTTC. Amino acid sequence: CASSLGPQGGVAQYF.

The chain employs TRBV4-1 and TRBJ1-4, with TRBD1 matching over 7 bases. CDR3 length: 15 amino acids. J lost 8 bases, V lost 2 bases, and 8 bases had no gene match. Germline V gene sequence: CDR1 MGHRA, CDR2 YSYEKL. CDR3 amino acids: CASSQKGGWVEKLFF. CDR3 nucleotides: TGCGCCAGCAGCCAAAAAGGGGGCTGGGTGGAAAAACTGTTTTTT.

This chain joins TRBV6-5 and TRBJ1-2; 9 bases agree with TRBD1. Trimming removed 5 bases from V and 4 bases from J; junction bases left unmatched: 5. This CDR3 contains 14 residues. The germline V gene has CDR1 MNHEY and CDR2 SVGAGI. The CDR3 bases are TGTGCCAGCAGTCGACAGGGGGGGTTCTATGGCTACACCTTC. The encoded protein is CASSRQGGFYGYTF.

This chain joins TRBV10-3 and TRBJ2-5; D is possibly TRBD2 (6 bases). This CDR3 contains 13 residues. Trimming shortened V by 3 bases and J by 7 bases, and 12 bases separated the two germline ends. Germline values: CDR1 ENHRY, CDR2 SYGVKD. The CDR3 nucleotides are TGTGCCATCAGTGAATCCGGGGGAGGGACCCAGTACTTC. This codes for CAISESGGGTQYF.

The rearrangement uses TRBV5-1 and TRBJ1-2, with TRBD1 matching 7 bases. The CDR3 is 15 residues long. The V gene's germline CDR1 is SGHRS and CDR2 YFSETQ. V shed 3 bases, J shed 0 bases, and the junction held 5 bases outside the gene matches. In DNA, the CDR3 is TGCGCCAGCAGCTGGGACAGATCAACTAACTATGGCTACACCTTC. Its protein is CASSWDRSTNYGYTF.

The gene calls are TRBV6-5 and TRBJ1-2, with D possibly matching TRBD1 (6 bases). V lost 5 bases, J lost 3 bases, and 7 bases lay in between. Germline V gene data show CDR1 as MNHEY and CDR2 as SVGAGI. The CDR3 has 12 amino acids. The CDR3 is CASSPGDYGYTF. The CDR3, as DNA: TGTGCCAGCAGTCCAGGGGACTATGGCTACACCTTC.

The rearrangement uses TRBV7-2 and TRBJ2-3, with D tentatively TRBD2 (5 bases). CDR1 SGHTA and CDR2 FQGNSA come from the germline V gene. Deletions cut 8 bases from V and 5 bases from J, with 14 bases between. The CDR3 extends over 13 amino acids. The CDR3 is CASRRDSGDTQYF. CDR3 DNA sequence: TGTGCCAGCCGCCGGGATTCGGGAGATACGCAGTATTTT. The complete variable domain, with remaining parts taken from reference TRBV7-2 and TRBJ2-3, reads GAGVSQSPSNKVTEKGKDVELRCDPISGHTALYWYRQSLGQGLEFLIYFQGNSAPDKSGLPSDRFSAERTGGSVSTLTIQRTQQEDSAVYLCASRRDSGDTQYFGPGTRLTVL.

This chain joins TRBV5-4 and TRBJ1-1, with D uncertain. Germline assignment: CDR1 SGHNT and CDR2 YYREEE (reference sequence). The CDR3 extends over 15 amino acids. V was shortened by 6 bases and J by 0 bases, with 15 bases between the two germline ends. CDR3 sequence: CASTSSVEMNTEAFF. The CDR3 DNA follows: TGTGCCAGCACCTCTTCTGTAGAGATGAACACTGAAGCTTTCTTT.

The sample holds one count of this clone. V and J are TRBV5-1 and TRBJ2-5, with TRBD1 matching over 10 bases. Germline CDR1 is SGHRS and CDR2 is YFSETQ. Trimming cost V 2 bases and J 5 bases; bases outside gene matches: 6. This CDR3 is built from 15 residues. CDR3 in amino acids: CASSFAGQGRETQYF. The CDR3 DNA reads TGCGCCAGCAGCTTCGCGGGACAGGGGCGGGAGACCCAGTACTTC. Full variable domain (missing parts from reference TRBV5-1 and TRBJ2-5): KAGVTQTPRYLIKTRGQQVTLSCSPISGHRSVSWYQQTPGQGLQFLFEYFSETQRNKGNFPGRFSGRQFSNSRSEMNVSTLELGDSALYLCASSFAGQGRETQYFGPGTRLLVL.

J is TRBJ2-7 and V is TRBV19, with D possibly being TRBD2 (7 bases). There are 14 residues in the CDR3. Germline CDR1 reads LNHDA; CDR2 reads SQIVND (reference sequence). V lost 5 bases, J lost 3 bases, and 14 bases lay in between. The CDR3 is CASSSGGGSYEQYF. The CDR3, as DNA: TGTGCCAGTAGTTCGGGGGGCGGGAGCTACGAGCAGTACTTC.

The chain recombines TRBV29-1 with TRBJ2-2; the match to TRBD1 covers 7 bases. Germline V gives CDR1 SQVTM, CDR2 ANQGSEA. This CDR3 comprises 15 residues. The ends lost 7 bases at V and 4 bases at J; junction bases unmatched: 12. CDR3 amino acids: CSATEQGWATGELFF. The CDR3 coding sequence is TGCAGCGCCACCGAACAGGGGTGGGCCACCGGGGAGCTGTTTTTT.